This T cell receptor (beta chain) was observed in a study of cytomegalovirus exposure and HLA in healthy donors (dated by TCRdb to about 2017). Some background on the complete study: According to an earlier analysis of several hundred of the donors, 150 million to 200 million T cells yielded some 120 million unique TCR beta sequences and less than 300 Gb of sequence data. An early release covering over 500 HLA-typed donors comprised 250 to 350 gigabases of sequencing data and approximately 85 million unique TCR sequences. Of the 350 to 450 genotyped donors, 75% to 85% were placed in the genetic ancestry cluster associated with self-reported Caucasian donors. The aim of the study was to test whether cataloging public T cell receptors could identify signatures of past pathogen exposure. Using immunosequencing, the study profiled T cell repertoires from 666 subjects and related those repertoires to cytomegalovirus serostatus. Besides the first cohort of hundreds of subjects, a separate validation cohort made up of over a hundred different subjects was used. To predict cytomegalovirus infection status, the study combined high-throughput TCR immunosequencing, statistical association of individual TCRs with disease status, and machine learning. A later analysis re-examined previously published TCR beta repertoires from several hundred donors and added high-resolution HLA genotyping to investigate patterns of TCR occurrence. Rather than using new phenotypic data, the later analysis identified candidate immune exposures from TCR beta sequences and from how often those sequences occurred across donors. In an earlier analysis of roughly 540 of the donors, high-throughput TCR beta sequencing was used to judge whether each TCR beta V gene segment behaved as functional or pseudogenic. Donor age, sex, ethnicity and CMV serostatus were compiled together with the repertoire data. Genome-wide SNP genotypes for about 65% of the roughly 700 donors were used in a later genetic analysis, which treated that subset as a discovery cohort. Every repertoire in the discovery cohort had been generated on one and the same sequencing platform. HLA typing covered class I and class II loci at four-digit resolution. The number of donors typed differed by locus, with about 629-630 for A, B, C, DRB1 and DQB1, roughly 550 for DQA1, approximately 570 for DPA1, and some 440 for DPB1. Five DR-DQ haplotypes were treated as single units for association and clustering because of strong linkage in the cohort. On average, roughly 240,000 unique TCR beta nucleotide sequences were sequenced per donor among some 420 genotyped donors of the cohort, with approximately 18% of those sequences being non-productive. General study outcomes and caveats: In a later analysis, the rate of TCR association differed among HLA loci, with DRB1 alleles having the most associated TCRs and HLA-C alleles having the fewest. A later analysis associated about 17,000 TCR beta sequences with specific HLA alleles at a false discovery rate of 0.05. Several of the top co-occurrence clusters appeared to be linked to parvovirus B19, influenza, CMV and Epstein-Barr virus, according to a later analysis. Because HLA typing was unavailable for some donors at each locus, only the typed subset was used in association tests. Some IMGT-functional V segments, including TRBV6-2 and TRBV6-3, could not be told apart with the 87-base-pair reads, so those segments were excluded. CMV serostatus was the only immune exposure information available for the cohort. Compared with the roughly 700-donor mean, donors in an Asian-associated ancestry cluster had fewer N-insertions in productive TCRs, according to a later genetic analysis. In an earlier analysis of 587 of the donors, most TCR beta V segments appeared in productive rearrangements about 87% or about 30% of the time, broadly matching IMGT annotations. The study listed around 160 TCR beta chains as associated with cytomegalovirus. A cluster of highly shared sequence variants was judged likely to be a technical artifact of the sequencing pipeline. Assigning TCR associations to individual alleles was difficult when HLA alleles, especially DR and DQ, strongly co-occurred. The authors suggested that the approach could potentially be extended to other disease states and immunological phenotypes. Roughly uniform sequencing depth across donors was assumed in presence/absence analyses, although this assumption may not hold. A later analysis found that HLA-associated TCR beta chains were more clonally expanded and had lower generation probabilities than equally common non-associated chains. Most TCR sequences were observed very rarely across donors, whereas some public TCRs were present in many individuals. Over 15 rarely observed V segments, including chromosome 9 orphons, were excluded from the earlier analysis of about 600 of the donors because counts were too low. In vitro tests confirmed that a few of the cytomegalovirus-associated TCR beta chains recognize cytomegalovirus antigens. An association between a missense DCLRE1C variant and V-gene and J-gene trimming of TCR beta chains was found in a later genetic analysis and replicated in an independent cohort. A further reported finding was that TCR beta sequences accurately predicted the HLA-A and HLA-B alleles for most subjects in the first cohort. The cohort was sequenced for TCR beta chains only, and without alpha or paired-chain data the features that could be detected were limited. Cytomegalovirus status was reported to be diagnosed by the classifier with high specificity and sensitivity in both the original and validation cohorts. According to a later analysis, most CMV-associated TCR beta chains appeared to be HLA-restricted, and the HLA associations seemed to be driven largely by CMV exposure. Linkage disequilibrium might explain the correlated functional status among segregating V segments, but an unknown experimental factor could not be ruled out.

The germline ends are 8 bases apart after V is trimmed by 0 bases and J by 4 bases. Its CDR3 holds 13 amino acids, cysteine through phenylalanine. Only the CDR3 DNA stays, 39 bases, in frame from base 1. Taken from the germline V gene, the CDR1 and CDR2 loops are SGHRS and YFSETQ. Libraries were prepared through the immunoSEQ multiplex PCR assay. For the multiplex PCR, a mixture combining 60 forward primers for TCR Vbeta segments and 13 reverse primers for TCR Jbeta segments was used. The CDR3 region of rearranged TCR beta genes was amplified from genomic DNA with a multiplex PCR assay. The Illumina HiSeq System was used to sequence the amplified TCR beta libraries as 87-base-pair reads. Under the source paper's analysis protocol: In a later analysis, around 80 million unique TCR beta chains were counted across the 650 to 700 repertoires, and about 9.9 million of these chains were shared by at least two donors. Raw reads were error-corrected and collapsed into unique sequences by a nearest-neighbor algorithm in which closely related sequences were merged to remove PCR and sequencing errors. CDR3 sequences were aligned to IMGT reference sequences to assign V, D and J gene segments. Each retained sequence needed at least a six-nucleotide match to both a V gene segment and a J gene segment. A rearrangement was called productive if the CDR3 had no stop codons and remained in frame with V and J, and every other rearrangement was called non-productive. CDR3 was defined according to IMGT convention as the region running from the second conserved V-encoded cysteine to the conserved J-encoded phenylalanine. The earlier analysis of more than 450 of the donors excluded sequences that lacked an unambiguous match to a single V gene segment. In an earlier analysis of roughly 600 of the donors, a V segment was called functional when productive rearrangements were above 56.7%, and segregating when the standard deviation between donors exceeded 5%. A statistical classification framework was developed to diagnose cytomegalovirus status using the catalog of TCR beta chain sequences. V and J gene assignment, in a later analysis, came from comparing TCR nucleotide sequences with IMGT/GENE-DB human TR gene sequences. Using the TCRdist pipeline, a later analysis assigned CDR3 sequences along with most-parsimonious VDJ recombination scenarios. In a later analysis, each TCR beta chain was defined by its CDR3 amino acid sequence together with its V-gene family, and reads lacking a unique V-gene family were excluded. A later analysis removed 592 highly shared, low-generation-probability nucleotide sequences to deal with suspected cross-contamination and a sequencing artifact. A later analysis calculated a clonal expansion index for each public chain from normalized within-repertoire ranks of inferred template counts. In a later analysis, generation probabilities were computed using a VDJ recombination model fitted to out-of-frame rearrangements, and the results were checked against IGoR. In a later analysis, hypergeometric tests were used to score TCR-TCR, TCR-HLA and TCR-CMV co-occurrence, with a repertoire-size bias correction applied to TCR pairs. False discovery rates were estimated in a later analysis by permuting HLA or CMV assignments 20 times. In a later analysis, co-occurring TCRs were grouped using DBSCAN, and TCRdist sequence similarity was added for clustering within HLA-allele-positive subsets. For co-occurrence clustering, repertoires with fewer than 30,000 or more than 120,000 public chains were excluded, along with 5 or 6 repertoires with anomalous nucleotide sharing. TCRdb mirrors the immuneACCESS table, restricted to in-frame sequences. Some clones are absent from its copies; in checked studies, under half trace to an unresolved V gene, and the reason for the others is unknown. The V and J calls and clone size are taken from that table; D and trimming were inferred from the DNA. In all, the sample holds about 93,000 clones, and over 65% of those were seen once. The ten biggest clones cover about 4% of the sample.

A word on this clone: Its antigen specificity is not known. There are no base qualities to consult, and no much larger clone falls within one base.

The cohort consisted of 670 or so healthy bone marrow donors. At the time of sampling, every cohort member was nominally healthy, though immune exposures that went unrecorded were likely present. The donor was CMV seronegative and belonged to the group of under 400 seronegative cohort members. Each donor provided a peripheral blood sample, and peripheral blood mononuclear cells were used for TCR beta sequencing. Genomic DNA was extracted from the blood cell samples with the Qiagen DNeasy Blood Extraction Kit. The chain was built from TRBV5-1 and TRBJ2-7; the D gene is perhaps TRBD2, on 5 matching bases. What was sequenced was PBMCs. The clonotype comes from a man aged 50 to 60 in good health and CMV-seronegative. Read as DNA, the sequence is TGCGCCAGCAGCTTGGCCGGGAATTACGAGCAGTACTTC. Its translation reads: CASSLAGNYEQYF.